This T cell receptor beta chain was identified during a study of blood T cell repertoires in COVID-19. Overall study context: The United States, Italy and Spain provided the acute and convalescent COVID-19 samples. PBMCs, B-cell-depleted T cells, or T cells were the source of the cDNA or gDNA that made up the material.

Libraries were prepared by immunoSEQ multiplex PCR; TCRdb keeps only in-frame clonotypes and omits some of them. Among more than 95,000 clones, about 88% were seen once, and the ten largest hold approximately 5%. Germline V gene data show CDR1 as MNHEY and CDR2 as SVGAGI. The CDR3 covers 13 residues. V was clipped by 10 bases and J by 2 bases, with 13 bases between them. The sequencing input was peripheral blood. This sequence joins TRBV6-5 and TRBJ2-3; D is perhaps TRBD2 (5 bases). This TCR was recovered from a human donor in a cohort sampled during active COVID-19. As DNA, the CDR3 is TGTGCCACAAAGCGGTCCATCACAGATACGCAGTATTTT. Translating gives CATKRSITDTQYF.